A selection of T cell receptor beta chains follows, all from one sample in a study of T-cell memory formation after mild COVID-19. TCRdb re-called the 5' RACE reads through MiXCR, storing one row per CDR3 protein. The table has 280,000 or so distinct CDR3 sequences, approximately 19% seen once. Sample: PBMCs or a T cell subset sorted from them (not recorded which). The source of these receptors is a man aged 18 to 30 who had mild COVID-19 (a few samples of this study predate the infection). Cell type and time point are not known. Both conserved end residues are part of each CDR3. The order of the fields is J gene, D gene, V gene, clone size, CDR3 DNA, CDR3 protein. A D gene is named only where the DNA matches it firmly. The listing skips clone size in some rows; elsewhere it reads once, few, many or a size class.

TRBJ2-3 TRBD1 TRBV7-9 . TGTGCCAGCAGCCTACAGGGGCTAGATACGCAGTATTTT CASSLQGLDTQYF
TRBJ2-5 TRBD2 TRBV6-5 few TGTGCCAGCAGTCAACTAGCGGGGGGGCCGACCCAGTACTTC CASSQLAGGPTQYF
TRBJ2-7 . TRBV7-9 . TGTGCCAGCAGCCCCGGGACTCCCTCCTACGAGCAGTACTTC CASSPGTPSYEQYF
TRBJ1-1 . TRBV18 . TGTGCCAGCTCACCAAATGGGGGGCACACTGAAGCTTTCTTT CASSPNGGHTEAFF
TRBJ1-2 . TRBV12-3/TRBV12-4 few TGTGCCAGCAGTCCGCGGGACCAGCGACGCTATGGCTACACCTTC CASSPRDQRRYGYTF
TRBJ1-4 TRBD1 TRBV7-8 few TGTGCCAGCAGCCCTCGGACAGGGGGCTTGACTAATGAAAAACTGTTTTTT CASSPRTGGLTNEKLFF
TRBJ2-7 . TRBV3-1 . TGTGCCAGCAGCCATGAGTCGAGAGAGCAGTACTTC CASSHESREQYF
TRBJ2-2 . TRBV7-3 . TGTGCCAGCAGCTTAGGGCTAGCGAGGACCGGGGAGCTGTTTTTT CASSLGLARTGELFF
TRBJ2-3 TRBD2 TRBV11-1 . TGTGCCAGCAGCTGGGGACTAGCGGGGGGAGTGGAGTATTTT CASSWGLAGGVEYF
TRBJ1-2 . TRBV5-6 few TGTGCCAGCAGCTCCGTAGGAGGGACAATATTCCGCTACACCTTC CASSSVGGTIFRYTF
TRBJ2-1 TRBD2 TRBV5-1 many TGCGCCAGCAGCTCTAGCGGGGGGGTTATTAATGAGCAGTTCTTC CASSSSGGVINEQFF
TRBJ2-3 TRBD2 TRBV7-2 few TGTGCCCTACGCCCCGTGGTAGCGGGGTTTGCAGATACGCAGTATTTT CALRPVVAGFADTQYF
TRBJ2-1 . TRBV4-2 . TGTGCCAGCGGTCAGTGGGGGGGCCTTGTTGAGCAGTTCTTC CASGQWGGLVEQFF
TRBJ2-2 . TRBV7-9 few TGTGCCAGCAGTCTTCCCGTCATGCCCCTGGCCGGGGAGCTGTTTTTT CASSLPVMPLAGELFF
TRBJ2-7 . TRBV19 . TGTGCCAGTAGTAGAGACTTTCTGGGCGAGCAGTACTTC CASSRDFLGEQYF
TRBJ1-5 . TRBV10-3 . TGTGCCATCAGTGAGTCTGAGGCTAAACAGCCCCAGCATTTT CAISESEAKQPQHF
TRBJ1-1 TRBD1 TRBV7-8 . TGTGCCAGCAGCCGTACAGGGGAAAGGGACGCTTTCTTT CASSRTGERDAFF
TRBJ2-1 TRBD2 TRBV7-6 few TGTGCCAGCAGCAACCGACGGCTAGCGGACAATGAGCAGTTCTTC CASSNRRLADNEQFF
TRBJ1-2 . TRBV7-2 . TGTGCCAGCAGCCCCTTAGCAATCGGGACGGACTATGGCTACACCTTC CASSPLAIGTDYGYTF
TRBJ2-3 . TRBV3-1 . TGTGCCAGCAGCCAAGTTGGCGGTTACCTCGGAGATACGCAGTATTTT CASSQVGGYLGDTQYF
TRBJ1-1 . TRBV5-6 . TGTGCCAGCAATCCCGGAGAGATGAACACTGAAGCTTTCTTT CASNPGEMNTEAFF
TRBJ1-5 . TRBV6-5 . TGTGCCAGCAGTTTAAGGCCACAGGGTGCGCCCCAGCATTTT CASSLRPQGAPQHF
TRBJ2-7 TRBD1 TRBV7-6 few TGTGCCAGCAGCTTAGGCGGGACAGGCGTTTCTCACTTC CASSLGGTGVSHF
TRBJ2-1 TRBD2 TRBV6-4 many TGTGCCAGCAGCTCCGGGACTAGCTCCTACAATGAGCAGTTCTTC CASSSGTSSYNEQFF
TRBJ1-3 . TRBV2 once TGTGCCAGCATTGGGGGCCACTCTGGAAACACCATATATTTT CASIGGHSGNTIYF
TRBJ2-5 TRBD2 TRBV7-3 . TGTGCCAGCAGCTCAGCGGGGGGGCTTCGAGAGACCCAGTACTTC CASSSAGGLRETQYF
TRBJ2-2 TRBD1 TRBV28 few TGTGCCAGCAGCCCGGGACAGGTTACCGGGGAGCTGTTTTTT CASSPGQVTGELFF
TRBJ2-2 TRBD1 TRBV20-1 . TGCAGTGACGTAGTTGGACAGGGGGCAGATACCGGGGAGCTGTTTTTT CSDVVGQGADTGELFF
TRBJ2-5 . TRBV20-1 few TGCAGTGCCCCCCCCCCAGGGGCTAATCCGGGGACCCAGTACTTC CSAPPPGANPGTQYF
TRBJ2-6 . TRBV7-3 . TGTGCCAGCAGCTTAACAAGGGGAGTCTCTGGGGCCAACGTCCTGACTTTC CASSLTRGVSGANVLTF
TRBJ2-3 . TRBV6-1 many TGTGCCAGCACCCGCGATACGCAGTATTTT CASTRDTQYF
TRBJ2-3 TRBD2 TRBV6-6 . TGTGCCAGCAAGGACGGGGGACTAACAGATACGCAGTATTTT CASKDGGLTDTQYF
TRBJ1-3 . TRBV28 . TGTGCCAGCAGTTTGGGCCCCGGCACTGGAAACACCATATATTTT CASSLGPGTGNTIYF
TRBJ2-7 TRBD2 TRBV7-9 few TGTGCCAGCAGCCGTAGCGGGGGGTCTCCCTACGAGCAGTACTTC CASSRSGGSPYEQYF
TRBJ1-5 . TRBV6-1 few TGTGCCAGCAGTGAATGGCTCGGACTGCAGGGGCCCCAGCATTTT CASSEWLGLQGPQHF
TRBJ1-5 TRBD1 TRBV10-3 . TGTGCCATCAGTGGGACAGGGGTAGATCAGCCCCAGCATTTT CAISGTGVDQPQHF
TRBJ2-3 TRBD2 TRBV4-2 many TGTGCCAGCAGCCAAGCTAGCGGGGGTACAGATACGCAGTATTTT CASSQASGGTDTQYF
TRBJ1-1 . TRBV4-1 . TGCGCCAGCAGCCAAGAAGGTTACAGACGAGGGGTCCCTGAAGCTTTCTTT CASSQEGYRRGVPEAFF
TRBJ2-1 . TRBV11-2 . TGTGCCAGCAGCGAGGCGAGCTCCTACAATGAGCAGTTCTTC CASSEASSYNEQFF
TRBJ2-7 TRBD2 TRBV3-1 . TGTGCCAGCAGCCTCGGGAGGCAGCGAGGCGTCTACGAGCAGTACTTC CASSLGRQRGVYEQYF
TRBJ1-1 . TRBV7-9 few TGTGCCAGCAGCTTTGGAAAGAACACTGAAGCTTTCTTT CASSFGKNTEAFF
TRBJ2-1 TRBD1 TRBV6-5 . TGTGCCAGCAGCCCCGGGACAGGGTATAGGGGTGAGCAGTTCTTC CASSPGTGYRGEQFF
TRBJ1-5 . TRBV4-2 . TGTGCCAGCAGCCAAGAATGGAGACAGGTCAGCAATCAGCCCCAGCATTTT CASSQEWRQVSNQPQHF
TRBJ2-2 TRBD2 TRBV7-2 many TGTGCCAGCAGCCCTCGGGACTACCCCCGTGGAGACGGGGAGCTGTTTTTT CASSPRDYPRGDGELFF
TRBJ2-7 . TRBV4-1 . TGCGCCAGCAGCCAAGGGTTTGAGGGAAGGCGGCAGTACTTC CASSQGFEGRRQYF
TRBJ1-6 . TRBV7-8 . TGTGCCAGCAGCTTAGCCGGTGGCGCCGCGGCGGATTCACCCCTCCACTTT CASSLAGGAAADSPLHF
TRBJ1-2 . TRBV20-1 few TGCAGTGCTACGAACACCCAGGACGCCAGGCGTGGCTACACCTTC CSATNTQDARRGYTF
TRBJ1-1 . TRBV29-1 . TGCAGCGCCGAGGGACAACTGAACACTGAAGCTTTCTTT CSAEGQLNTEAFF
TRBJ1-5 TRBD1 TRBV3-1 few TGTGCCAGCAGCCAAACAGGGGAACAGCCCCAGCATTTT CASSQTGEQPQHF
TRBJ1-2 . TRBV7-8 few TGTGCCAGCAGCCGTTCGACATTCGACTATGGCTACACCTTC CASSRSTFDYGYTF
TRBJ2-3 . TRBV7-2 . TGTGCCAGCAGCTTAGGGGGGAGGGGGAGCACAGATACGCAGTATTTT CASSLGGRGSTDTQYF
TRBJ2-5 . TRBV15 few TGTGCCACCAGCAGAGATGTGGGACTGCGCCAAGAGACCCAGTACTTC CATSRDVGLRQETQYF
TRBJ1-1 . TRBV6-6 few TGTGCCAGCAGTTACGCGACAGTGCACACTGAAGCTTTCTTT CASSYATVHTEAFF